This record looks at one TCR beta chain sequence and its context. Patients of the Seattle cohort, enrolled during active infection, were followed longitudinally. Authors' processing steps: Amplification of reference gene primers was used by the study to estimate nucleated cell counts. The assay was immunoSEQ multiplex PCR, and TCRdb's table has in-frame clones only and misses some. V and J calls plus clone size are reproduced from that table; the DNA served to infer D and trimming. Of some 170,000 clones detected, roughly 79% appear once; the ten largest clones hold approximately 9.9%. J lost 6 bases, V lost 0 bases, and 11 bases had no gene match. The CDR3 covers 17 residues. Looked up from germline, CDR1 is LGHNA and CDR2 is YNFKEQ. The sample comes from a study of blood T cell repertoires in COVID-19. Background on the study: T cells, B-cell-depleted T cells, or PBMCs supplied cDNA or gDNA.

Sequencing was performed on peripheral blood. This clonotype was obtained from a middle-aged woman with COVID-19, enrolled during active disease. The chain carries TRBV4-2 and TRBJ2-1; 7 nucleotides match TRBD1. In DNA form, the CDR3 reads TGTGCCAGCAGCCAAGATCTAGGAGACAGGGCCGGCAATGAGCAGTTCTTC. It translates to CASSQDLGDRAGNEQFF.